These T cell receptor beta chains were read from a single sample in a study of blood T cell repertoires in COVID-19. Assay: immunoSEQ multiplex PCR; the TCRdb copy retains only in-frame clones and omits some. The repertoire holds 250,000 to 300,000 clones, with 88% as singletons. Sequencing used peripheral blood. The receptor source for this set is a woman between 25 and 40 years old with COVID-19, enrolled during active disease. Each CDR3 is given with its conserved first and last residue. Each record gives: V gene, D gene, clone size, J gene, CDR3 DNA, CDR3 protein. The D gene is left open where the match is weak. The size field is filled for only some rows; it gives once, few, many or a size class.

V: TRBV25-1
D: -
size: -
J: TRBJ1-1
DNA: TGTGCCAGCAGTGGGTACCCGACAGAGAAGAACACTGAAGCTTTCTTT
CDR3: CASSGYPTEKNTEAFF

V: TRBV12-3/TRBV12-4
D: -
size: few
J: TRBJ1-1
DNA: TGTGCCAGCAGTTTAGCCAGGGACACTGAAGCTTTCTTT
CDR3: CASSLARDTEAFF

V: TRBV30
D: TRBD2
size: -
J: TRBJ2-5
DNA: TGTGCCTGGAGAAGGACGCGGGAGGGCAAGGAGACCCAGTACTTC
CDR3: CAWRRTREGKETQYF

V: TRBV3-1/TRBV3-2
D: -
size: -
J: TRBJ2-1
DNA: TGTGCCAGCAGGCCCGGGACTTCATCCTACAATGAGCAGTTCTTC
CDR3: CASRPGTSSYNEQFF

V: TRBV28
D: TRBD2
size: -
J: TRBJ2-5
DNA: TGTGCCAGCAGTGTCGGGAGGTTAGAGACCCAGTACTTC
CDR3: CASSVGRLETQYF

V: TRBV19
D: -
size: -
J: TRBJ1-1
DNA: TGTGCCAGTACTTTAGGGGGGGCCACTGAAGCTTTCTTT
CDR3: CASTLGGATEAFF

V: TRBV29-1
D: TRBD1
size: once
J: TRBJ1-3
DNA: TGCAGCGTTGAAGATGGACAGGGGGTCGGAAACACCATATATTTT
CDR3: CSVEDGQGVGNTIYF

V: TRBV4-1
D: TRBD1
size: -
J: TRBJ2-7
DNA: TGCGCCAGCAGCCAAGGGTCCAGGGGGAGAAACGAGCAGTACTTC
CDR3: CASSQGSRGRNEQYF

V: TRBV12-3/TRBV12-4
D: -
size: -
J: TRBJ2-7
DNA: TGTGCCAGCACACGGCGGGACGGCTACGAGCAGTACTTC
CDR3: CASTRRDGYEQYF

V: TRBV3-1/TRBV3-2
D: TRBD1
size: once
J: TRBJ1-2
DNA: TGTGCCAGCAGCCAAGATACGGGGAGGGACAGGGGGGTCTATGGCTACACCTTC
CDR3: CASSQDTGRDRGVYGYTF

V: TRBV19
D: -
size: -
J: TRBJ2-1
DNA: TGTGCCAGTAGTATATCCGGGTACAATGAGCAGTTCTTC
CDR3: CASSISGYNEQFF

V: TRBV23-1
D: -
size: -
J: TRBJ2-6
DNA: TGCGCCAGCAGTCAAGACGGGAGTGGGACCAACGTCCTGACTTTC
CDR3: CASSQDGSGTNVLTF